The T cell receptor beta chain under discussion was sequenced for a study of identical twins. Study outcomes and limitations: Models underpredicted monozygotic twin sharing of out-of-frame TCR alpha. Findings came from cross-sectional statistics, without long-term follow-up of donors.

A word on this clonotype: Its antigen is unknown.

A universal primer binding site was introduced by template switching. The final cDNA contained unique molecular identifiers. From the 5' RACE reads, TCRdb called clonotypes with MiXCR, one entry per CDR3 protein. In the table there are more than 1.5 million distinct CDR3 sequences, about 32% of which are singletons. Germline CDR1 DFQATT, CDR2 SNEGSKA (reference sequence). V was trimmed by 5 bases and J by 3 bases, leaving 14 bases between them. This CDR3 comprises 13 residues. V is TRBV20-1 and J is TRBJ2-7; D is unclear. Sequenced material: cord blood. The source is a newborn girl in good health. The CDR3 DNA sequence: TGCAGTGCTCGGCTGGCGTCCTTCTACGAGCAGTACTTC. Translating gives CSARLASFYEQYF.